The text below deals with one TCR beta chain. Its specificity is unknown. Positively selected for CCR7, the CD45RO-negative cells used as naive CD8 cells excluded terminally differentiated effector memory CD45RA+ cells. Free of recent acute infections or vaccinations, the donors were healthy HIV-negative adults. Clones were sequenced by immunoSEQ multiplex PCR, and TCRdb holds only the in-frame ones, with some missing. The data show about 590,000 clones, with roughly 96% seen just once and 0.11% held by the top ten. This specimen comes from a study of shared clonotypes between healthy human individuals. Notes on the study in general: Estimated richness was generally greater in naive than memory subsets.

CDR3 length: 11 residues. Deletions cut 1 base from V and 12 bases from J, with 13 bases between. The V gene's germline CDR1 is SQVTM and CDR2 ANQGSEA. The clonotype was recovered from a woman in her twenties or thirties in good health. The chain links TRBV29-1 to TRBJ2-7, with a tentative D call TRBD2 (5 bases). Sequencing input: naive CD8+ T cells sorted from blood. CDR3 protein: CSVEVEAGRYF. In DNA form, the CDR3 reads TGCAGCGTTGAAGTGGAGGCAGGCAGGTACTTC.